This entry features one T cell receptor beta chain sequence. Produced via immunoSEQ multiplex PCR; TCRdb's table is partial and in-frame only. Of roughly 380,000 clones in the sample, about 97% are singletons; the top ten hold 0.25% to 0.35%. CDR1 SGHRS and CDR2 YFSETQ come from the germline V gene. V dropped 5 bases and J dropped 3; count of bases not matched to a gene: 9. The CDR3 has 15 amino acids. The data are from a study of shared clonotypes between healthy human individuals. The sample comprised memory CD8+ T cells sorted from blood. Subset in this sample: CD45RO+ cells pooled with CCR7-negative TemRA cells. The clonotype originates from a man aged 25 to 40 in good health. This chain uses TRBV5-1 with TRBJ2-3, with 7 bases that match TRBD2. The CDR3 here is CASRRGVGATDTQYF. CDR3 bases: TGCGCCAGCAGACGGGGGGTCGGGGCGACAGATACGCAGTATTTT.